Below, one TCR beta chain is given with its context. The antigen is not known. These data come from a study of blood T cells in healthy people across ages. Findings and limits, study-wide: Observed TCR beta diversity showed a strong correlation with the percentage of naive T cells as measured by flow cytometry. There were more naive CD4+ cells and higher diversity in long-lived donors than in aged donors.

Using a J-beta primer mix together with a sample-barcoded 5' primer, a second PCR was run for about 7 to 12 cycles. Each cDNA molecule received a tag from a template-switch adaptor that had 12 random nucleotides. MiXCR, applied by TCRdb to the 5' RACE reads, yields one record per CDR3 protein. Among about 1.5 million distinct CDR3 sequences, under 55% were seen once, and the ten largest hold about 4%. Sequencing used blood. This sequence originates from a woman aged 18 to 35 in good health.

In DNA, the CDR3 is TGTGCCAGCAGTACCATAACAGGGATTACGGAGACCCAGTTCTTC. Its translation is CASSTITGITETQFF. The chain links TRBV25-1 to TRBJ2-1; possibly TRBD1 for D (6 bases). V lost 5 bases to trimming and J lost 13 bases, with 24 bases between them. The CDR3 runs to 15 residues. Per germline, CDR1 MGHDK and CDR2 SYGVNS.